This entry lists 26 T cell receptor beta chains sequenced from one sample in a study of blood T cell repertoires in COVID-19. Sequencing used immunoSEQ multiplex PCR; TCRdb keeps in-frame clones, though not all of them. The repertoire has some 210,000 clones, around nine tenths of them found once; the top ten carry around 0.84%. The sample taken for sequencing was peripheral blood. The receptors originated from a man aged 55 to 70 with COVID-19, enrolled during active disease.

The chain has TRBV7-2 and TRBJ2-1; D possibly corresponds to TRBD1 (6 bases). The ends were cut back, 3 bases at V and 0 bases at J, with 12 bases in the middle. Germline V gene data show CDR1 as SGHTA and CDR2 as FQGNSA. This CDR3 contains 16 residues. CDR3 sequence: CASSFSGQSSYNEQFF. CDR3 DNA: TGTGCCAGCAGCTTTTCCGGACAGAGCTCCTACAATGAGCAGTTCTTC.

This clone was found a few times. This sequence joins TRBV2 and TRBJ1-5; possibly TRBD1 for D (6 bases). V lost 5 bases to trimming and J lost 1 base, with 12 bases between them. The CDR3 has 15 residues. Germline loops: CDR1 SNHLY, CDR2 FYNNEI. The CDR3 DNA sequence: TGTGCCAGCAGTCCTAACAGGGCGAGCAATCAGCCCCAGCATTTT. Residues: CASSPNRASNQPQHF. The variable domain in full, completed from reference TRBV2 and TRBJ1-5, reads EPEVTQTPSHQVTQMGQEVILRCVPISNHLYFYWYRQILGQKVEFLVSFYNNEISEKSEIFDDQFSVERPDGSNFTLKIRSTKLEDSAMYFCASSPNRASNQPQHFGDGTRLSIL.

The chain uses TRBV10-3 and TRBJ1-2; 10 bases are a match to TRBD1. V dropped 6 bases and J dropped 6; count of bases not matched to a gene: 7. The CDR3 is 14 amino acids. The V gene's germline CDR1 is ENHRY and CDR2 SYGVKD. The CDR3 nucleotides are TGTGCCATCAGGGGGACAGGGGTTCGTGATGGCTACACCTTC. It is translated as CAIRGTGVRDGYTF.

The rearrangement joins TRBV6-5 to TRBJ2-1; 13 bases fit TRBD2. With 7 bases clipped from V and 6 bases from J, the junction kept 3 bases outside the gene matches. Germline assignment: CDR1 MNHEY and CDR2 SVGAGI. The CDR3 has 14 amino acids. In DNA form, the CDR3 reads TGTGCCAGCATTCGGACTAGCGGGAGCAATGAGCAGTTCTTC. Amino acids: CASIRTSGSNEQFF.

The CDR3 loop reads CASSLALPGFYAYNEQFF. DNA for the CDR3: TGTGCCAGCAGCTTAGCGCTCCCAGGATTTTACGCCTACAATGAGCAGTTCTTC. The chain links TRBV7-6 to TRBJ2-1; D is uncertain. CDR1 is SGHVS, CDR2 FNYEAQ, per germline. Trimming removed 0 bases from V and 2 bases from J, with 17 bases in between. The CDR3 length is 18 residues.

The V gene is TRBV28, the J gene TRBJ1-4; D remains ambiguous. Looked up from germline, CDR1 is MDHEN and CDR2 is SYDVKM. This CDR3 region has 11 residues. Trimming stripped 5 bases from V and 6 bases from J, with 4 bases between. In DNA, the CDR3 is TGTGCCAGCAGTGTCGATGAAAAACTGTTTTTT. Translation: CASSVDEKLFF.

The chain uses TRBV7-2 and TRBJ2-2; no firm D call. Germline CDR1 is SGHTA and CDR2 is FQGNSA. CDR3 length equals 16 residues. Trimming pared 6 bases from V and 2 bases from J, leaving 16 bases between. CDR3 region: CASSYPRFRNTGELFF. The CDR3 bases are TGTGCCAGCAGTTATCCGAGGTTTCGAAACACCGGGGAGCTGTTTTTT.

The V call is TRBV3-1 (or the pseudogene TRBV3-2), the J call TRBJ1-1; D is ambiguous. The V end was cut by 7 bases, the J end by 4 bases, with 7 bases between. From germline, CDR1 is LGHDT and CDR2 YNNKEL (reference sequence). The CDR3 is made up of 11 amino acids. DNA of the CDR3: TGTGCCAGCACCAATCCCACTGAAGCTTTCTTT. Protein: CASTNPTEAFF.

This chain connects TRBV9 to TRBJ2-1, with 9 bases that match TRBD1. V shed 3 bases and J 4 bases; nucleotides not matched to a gene: 8. Germline V gives CDR1 SGDLS, CDR2 YYNGEE. The CDR3 sequence is 16 residues long. CDR3 in amino acids: CASSGVGQGRYNEQFF. The CDR3 nucleotides are TGTGCCAGCAGCGGTGTGGGACAGGGAAGGTACAATGAGCAGTTCTTC.

There are a few counts of this clone. The chain joins TRBV27 to TRBJ2-7; D is undetermined. Germline lookup yields CDR1 MNHEY and CDR2 SMNVEV (reference sequence). The CDR3 sequence is 13 residues long. V was trimmed by 3 bases and J by 3 bases, leaving 9 bases between them. CDR3 coding DNA: TGTGCCAGCAGTTTCTCGGCTAGCTACGAGCAGTACTTC. Its protein is CASSFSASYEQYF.

This chain connects TRBV6-2 or TRBV6-3 to TRBJ2-2; the D is unclear. V was trimmed by 3 bases and J by 6 bases, leaving 11 bases between them. Germline V gives CDR1 MNHEY, CDR2 SVGEGT. This CDR3 region has 14 residues. In DNA form, the CDR3 reads TGTGCCAGCAGTTATCTCCGGTTCCCCGGGGAGCTGTTTTTT. Translating gives CASSYLRFPGELFF.

This rearrangement joins TRBV4-2 to TRBJ1-1; 7 bases map to TRBD1. The V gene end was trimmed by 3 bases and the J gene end by 0 bases; junction bases not matched to a gene: 16. Germline values: CDR1 LGHNA, CDR2 YNFKEQ. The CDR3 extends over 19 amino acids. The CDR3 nucleotides read TGTGCCAGCAGCCACCTAACCGGGACAGCTAATAGAATGAACACTGAAGCTTTCTTT. This encodes CASSHLTGTANRMNTEAFF.

J is TRBJ2-7 and V is TRBV23-1, with D maybe TRBD1 (6 bases). TRBV23-1 is classed as an ORF, of uncertain function. V lost 2 bases and J 5 bases, leaving 13 bases between the germline ends. The CDR3 loop spans 14 amino acids. The CDR3 here is CASSQGTGLHEQYF. DNA of the CDR3: TGCGCCAGCAGTCAAGGTACAGGGCTCCACGAGCAGTACTTC.

The DNA of the CDR3 is TGTGCCAGCAGCCAGAGTGCAACTAATGAAAAACTGTTTTTT. Protein sequence: CASSQSATNEKLFF. The chain carries TRBV3-1 (or the pseudogene TRBV3-2) and TRBJ1-4; D gene ambiguous. Germline assignment: CDR1 LGHDT and CDR2 YNNKEL (reference sequence). V lost 3 bases to trimming and J lost 0 bases, with 5 bases between them. The length of the CDR3 is 14 residues.

The V gene is TRBV6-2 or TRBV6-3, the J gene TRBJ2-5, with TRBD2 matching 9 bases. The CDR3 covers 17 residues. Looked up from germline, CDR1 is MNHEY and CDR2 is SVGEGT. V was pared by 0 bases and J by 1 base, with 6 bases of the junction left unmatched. CDR3 amino acids: CASSYSITSGLQETQYF. Here the CDR3 DNA reads TGTGCCAGCAGTTACTCGATAACTAGCGGGCTCCAAGAGACCCAGTACTTC.

V gene TRBV4-1 combines with J gene TRBJ2-2; weak D call: TRBD1 (5 bases). CDR1 MGHRA and CDR2 YSYEKL come from the germline V gene. The CDR3 runs 15 residues. The ends were cut back, 0 bases at V and 7 bases at J, with 12 bases in the middle. DNA of the CDR3: TGCGCCAGCAGCCAAGACCTCCAGGGTGTCGGGGAGCTGTTTTTT. Amino acids: CASSQDLQGVGELFF.

This chain joins TRBV9 and TRBJ1-1; D perhaps matches TRBD1 (5 bases). Trimming left V 0 bases short and J 0 bases short, with 9 bases between. The V gene's germline CDR1 is SGDLS and CDR2 YYNGEE. CDR3 length: 15 residues. CDR3 sequence: CASSVVQGMNTEAFF. CDR3 in DNA: TGTGCCAGCAGCGTAGTTCAGGGCATGAACACTGAAGCTTTCTTT. The full variable domain, its missing parts supplied by reference TRBV9 and TRBJ1-1, is DSGVTQTPKHLITATGQRVTLRCSPRSGDLSVYWYQQSLDQGLQFLIQYYNGEERAKGNILERFSAQQFPDLHSELNLSSLELGDSALYFCASSVVQGMNTEAFFGQGTRLTVV.

The chain couples TRBV10-3 to TRBJ2-7; 7 positions match TRBD1. This CDR3 spans 13 amino acids. The ends lost 2 bases at V and 3 bases at J; junction bases unmatched: 1. Germline V lookup: CDR1 ENHRY, CDR2 SYGVKD. CDR3 sequence (DNA): TGTGCCATCAGTGAGGGGACAGACTACGAGCAGTACTTC. This gives the protein CAISEGTDYEQYF.

V usage is TRBV19 and J usage is TRBJ1-6; TRBD1 matches at 7 bases. The CDR3 spans 15 residues. V shed 6 bases and J 9 bases; nucleotides not matched to a gene: 11. CDR1 and CDR2 (germline): LNHDA, SQIVND (reference sequence). CDR3 in amino acids: CASSPATGRTSPLHF. As DNA, the CDR3 is TGTGCCAGTAGCCCCGCGACAGGGAGGACTTCACCCCTCCACTTT.

CDR3 nucleotide sequence: TGTGCCAGCAGCTTGGGGGGACAGAGTCGGGGTCAGCCCCAGCATTTT. Amino acids: CASSLGGQSRGQPQHF. This chain joins TRBV5-5 and TRBJ1-5; TRBD1 agrees at 7 bases. This CDR3 spans 16 amino acids. Per the germline V gene, CDR1 is SGHKS and CDR2 is YYEKEE (reference sequence). J gave up 6 bases and V 0 bases, and 9 bases lay outside the gene matches.

This clone was counted a single time. The V and J genes are TRBV14 and TRBJ1-2, with no clear D. CDR1 and CDR2 (germline): SGHDN, FVKESK. V was cut by 1 base and J by 7 bases, with 10 bases left in between. The CDR3 is made up of 13 amino acids. Here the CDR3 reads CASSQGRVSGYTF. The CDR3 bases are TGTGCCAGCAGCCAAGGTCGGGTGAGTGGCTACACCTTC.

The genes are TRBV5-1 and TRBJ1-6; 10 nucleotides agree with TRBD1. V shed 2 bases and J 9 bases; nucleotides not matched to a gene: 2. Germline V CDR1 and CDR2: SGHRS, YFSETQ. The CDR3 contains 14 residues. CDR3 region: CASSFGQGGSPLHF. CDR3 nucleotide sequence: TGCGCCAGCAGCTTCGGACAGGGGGGTTCACCCCTCCACTTT.

This chain links TRBV19 with TRBJ2-1; 7 bases align to TRBD2. With 3 bases clipped from V and 2 bases from J, the junction kept 4 bases outside the gene matches. This CDR3 has 15 residues. Per the germline V gene, CDR1 is LNHDA and CDR2 is SQIVND (reference sequence). The CDR3 DNA reads as TGTGCCAGTAGTATCGGGAGGCCCCCCTACAATGAGCAGTTCTTC. It codes for CASSIGRPPYNEQFF.

This chain uses TRBV28 with TRBJ2-5, with D maybe TRBD1 (5 bases). Looked up from germline, CDR1 is MDHEN and CDR2 is SYDVKM. Deletions cut 5 bases from V and 5 bases from J, with 12 bases between. This CDR3 region has 13 residues. CDR3 sequence reads: CASSQGNTETQYF. The CDR3 nucleotides read TGTGCCAGCAGTCAGGGAAATACGGAGACCCAGTACTTC.

The chain recombines TRBV16 with TRBJ1-1; D is ambiguous. This CDR3 region has 14 residues. The germline gives CDR1 KGHSY, CDR2 FQNENV. The V end lost 1 base, the J end lost 5 bases, and 11 bases lay between the germline ends. DNA for the CDR3: TGTGCCAGCAGCCAATTAAATGGGCGAACTGAAGCTTTCTTT. Translating gives CASSQLNGRTEAFF.

This clone appeared once. V gene TRBV2 combines with J gene TRBJ2-1, with D uncertain. V gave up 8 bases and J gave up 15 bases, with 17 bases separating them. Germline-derived CDR1 and CDR2 are SNHLY and FYNNEI. This CDR3 comprises 11 residues. The CDR3 loop is CASESYLRLFF. Written as DNA, the CDR3 is TGTGCCAGCGAAAGCTATTTGAGGCTGTTCTTC.